The entry below describes one TCR beta chain. The antigen is unknown. These data are taken from a study of T cells in localized non-small cell lung cancer. Whole-study findings and limits: Uninvolved adjacent lung had the highest recorded T cell clonality, with tumor below it. Paired adjacent lung recovered a median about 60 of the top 100 tumor clones.

Profiling relied on immunoSEQ multiplex PCR, and the TCRdb table lists in-frame clones only, not all of them. The table lists around 92,000 clones, about nine tenths of them singletons. This CDR3 has 13 amino acids. V gave up 5 bases and J gave up 8 bases, with 14 bases separating them. Germline CDR1 LNHDA, CDR2 SQIVND (reference sequence). The source of this sequence is a woman aged 35-75 years with stage II squamous cell lung carcinoma. The material sequenced was PBMCs, taken before any cancer treatment. The chain is built from TRBV19 and TRBJ2-3; TRBD2 is a possible D gene (5 bases). For the CDR3, the DNA is TGTGCCAGTAGTCCACTAGAGCGGAGTACGCAGTATTTT. It encodes CASSPLERSTQYF.